This passage covers 30 T cell receptor beta chains from one sample sequenced in a study of shared clonotypes between healthy human individuals. Assay used: immunoSEQ multiplex PCR; TCRdb lists only in-frame clones, some missing. Seen here are roughly 770,000 clones, 90% to 97% observed once, and the top ten hold around 0.21%. Positive CCR7 selection of CD45RO-negative cells yielded the naive CD8 cells, and terminally differentiated effector memory CD45RA+ cells were excluded. Sequenced sample: naive CD8+ T cells sorted from blood. These receptors all stem from a man aged 30 to 39 in good health.

This clone appeared a single time. The rearrangement joins TRBV6-5 to TRBJ2-1; perhaps TRBD2 as D (5 bases). Germline V gives CDR1 MNHEY, CDR2 SVGAGI. CDR3 size: 15 residues. The V end was cut by 6 bases, the J end by 8 bases, with 20 bases between. In DNA form, the CDR3 reads TGTGCCAGCAGCAAAGAGTCCGGGATTTGGGATGAGCAGTTCTTC. Amino acids: CASSKESGIWDEQFF.

The rearrangement uses TRBV27 and TRBJ2-3; D is uncertain. Trimming took off 4 bases at V and 3 bases at J, with 29 bases between the two ends. Germline values: CDR1 MNHEY, CDR2 SMNVEV (reference sequence). This CDR3 has 20 residues. The chain's CDR3 is CASSSKRLWRAEGGTDTQYF. In nucleotides, the CDR3 is TGTGCCAGCAGTTCAAAACGTCTCTGGCGCGCCGAAGGTGGGACAGATACGCAGTATTTT.

V usage is TRBV2 and J usage is TRBJ2-7; the D is unclear. In germline, CDR1 is SNHLY, CDR2 FYNNEI. V was shortened by 7 bases and J by 5 bases, with 9 bases between the two germline ends. The CDR3 is made up of 11 amino acids. The DNA for the CDR3 is TGTGCCAGCAAAGGCAGGCACGAGCAGTACTTC. It is translated as CASKGRHEQYF. The variable domain in full, with the rest retrieved from reference TRBV2 and TRBJ2-7, is EPEVTQTPSHQVTQMGQEVILRCVPISNHLYFYWYRQILGQKVEFLVSFYNNEISEKSEIFDDQFSVERPDGSNFTLKIRSTKLEDSAMYFCASKGRHEQYFGPGTRLTVT.

A few counts support this clone. The CDR3 coding sequence is TGTGCCAGCACGAGGAGGGCGGACACTGAAGCTTTCTTT. Translating gives CASTRRADTEAFF. V is TRBV6-1 and J is TRBJ1-1, with D unresolved. V gave up 7 bases and J gave up 3 bases, with 12 bases separating them. Germline CDR1 reads MNHNS; CDR2 reads SASEGT. This CDR3 has 13 amino acids.

The chain has TRBV2 and TRBJ2-5, with TRBD2 as a possible D gene (6 bases). The CDR3 loop spans 14 amino acids. The germline V gene encodes CDR1 SNHLY and CDR2 FYNNEI. The V gene lost 7 bases and the J gene lost 1 base, with 13 bases spanning the gap. The CDR3 sequence is CASKDSGAQETQYF. CDR3 sequence (DNA): TGTGCCAGCAAGGATAGCGGAGCCCAAGAGACCCAGTACTTC.

This clone was recorded once. The rearrangement links TRBV9 to TRBJ2-2; possibly TRBD1 or TRBD2 for D (5 bases each). Trimming left V 4 bases short and J 1 base short, with 11 bases between. The CDR3 loop spans 15 amino acids. CDR1 is SGDLS and CDR2 is YYNGEE in the germline V gene. For the CDR3, the DNA is TGTGCCAGCAGCTACCGGGGCCTGAACACCGGGGAGCTGTTTTTT. Translating it yields CASSYRGLNTGELFF.

CDR3 protein: CASSLGASGRTGELFF. DNA for the CDR3: TGTGCCAGCAGCTTGGGGGCTAGCGGGAGAACCGGGGAGCTGTTTTTT. The genes are TRBV5-6 and TRBJ2-2; TRBD2 aligns across 10 bases. The CDR3 runs 16 residues. Germline CDR1 and CDR2: SGHDT and YYEEEE. Unmatched junction bases numbered 4, after V lost 0 bases and J lost 5 bases.

This CDR3 is CASSPSRERYEQYF. The CDR3 DNA follows: TGTGCCAGCAGCCCCTCCAGGGAACGGTACGAGCAGTACTTC. The V gene is TRBV9, the J gene TRBJ2-7, with a weak D call TRBD1 (5 bases). CDR1 and CDR2 (germline): SGDLS, YYNGEE. The V end was cut by 4 bases, the J end by 4 bases, with 15 bases between. This CDR3 has 14 residues.

The V call is TRBV11-2, the J call TRBJ2-3, with unresolved D. From germline, CDR1 is SGHAT and CDR2 FQNNGV. This CDR3 has 13 residues. Deletions cut 5 bases from V and 4 bases from J, with 10 bases between. The CDR3 sequence: CASSPRVADTQYF. The CDR3 DNA reads as TGTGCCAGCAGCCCCAGAGTCGCAGATACGCAGTATTTT.

This clone appeared many times. This sequence joins TRBV13 and TRBJ2-3; D gene ambiguous. Germline CDR1 PRHDT, CDR2 FYEKMQ (reference sequence). This CDR3 comprises 11 residues. Trimming cost V 3 bases and J 2 bases, with 0 bases left between them. The CDR3 coding sequence is TGTGCCAGCAGCTTCACAGATACGCAGTATTTT. Translating gives CASSFTDTQYF.

J is TRBJ2-7 and V is TRBV2; possibly TRBD1 for D (6 bases). The V gene's germline CDR1 is SNHLY and CDR2 FYNNEI. V was pared by 6 bases and J by 3 bases, with 9 bases between. The CDR3 is 12 residues long. This CDR3 is CASRGGDYEQYF. Here the CDR3 DNA reads TGTGCCAGCAGAGGGGGAGACTACGAGCAGTACTTC.

The chain links TRBV7-6 to TRBJ2-1; D is perhaps TRBD1 (6 bases). The CDR3 sequence is 14 residues long. Germline V CDR1 and CDR2: SGHVS, FNYEAQ. With 0 bases removed from V and 8 bases from J, the gap between germline ends came to 11 bases. The CDR3 region has the DNA TGTGCCAGCAGCTTAGCGGGGACATCCCATGAGCAGTTCTTC. Its protein is CASSLAGTSHEQFF.

This clone was observed a single time. The chain links TRBV6-5 to TRBJ2-7; D unresolved. V lost 0 bases and J 11 bases, leaving 11 bases between the germline ends. The germline CDR1 and CDR2 sequences are MNHEY and SVGAGI. This CDR3 has 12 residues. CDR3 loop: CASSYSGGSEYF. In DNA, the CDR3 is TGTGCCAGCAGTTACTCAGGCGGCTCGGAGTACTTC.

This clone was seen just once. The chain links TRBV9 to TRBJ2-2, with D perhaps given as TRBD1 or TRBD2 (5 bases each). The germline V gene encodes CDR1 SGDLS and CDR2 YYNGEE. The V and J ends lost 3 bases and 5 bases respectively, with 17 bases between them. This CDR3 has 16 residues. This CDR3 is CASSERTEGKTGELFF. CDR3 sequence (DNA): TGTGCCAGCAGCGAGAGGACTGAGGGGAAGACCGGGGAGCTGTTTTTT.

This clone was seen only once. This chain uses TRBV5-4 with TRBJ1-1; D is unresolved. Trimming took off 0 bases at V and 3 bases at J, with 6 bases between the two ends. This CDR3 is built from 13 residues. Germline V CDR1 and CDR2: SGHNT, YYREEE (reference sequence). CDR3 protein: CASSLEEDTEAFF. DNA for the CDR3: TGTGCCAGCAGCTTGGAGGAGGACACTGAAGCTTTCTTT.

The rearrangement joins TRBV2 to TRBJ1-5; no clear D. Germline V gene data show CDR1 as SNHLY and CDR2 as FYNNEI. CDR3 length: 15 residues. Trimming cost V 5 bases and J 0 bases, with 11 bases left between them. The CDR3 protein is CASSPGSGSNQPQHF. The CDR3 DNA reads as TGTGCCAGCAGTCCAGGAAGTGGTAGCAATCAGCCCCAGCATTTT.

J is TRBJ2-7 and V is TRBV28; D gene uncertain. Between the trimmed V and J ends, which lost 9 bases and 0 bases, there was a span of 12 bases. This CDR3 spans 13 amino acids. Per germline, CDR1 MDHEN and CDR2 SYDVKM. The DNA for the CDR3 is TGTGCCAGTTCGGCGAAGAGCTCCTACGAGCAGTACTTC. Protein: CASSAKSSYEQYF.

This chain links TRBV2 with TRBJ2-7; TRBD1 aligns across 9 bases. The CDR3 is 13 residues long. Germline assignment: CDR1 SNHLY and CDR2 FYNNEI. DNA of the CDR3: TGTGCGGACAGGGGAAGTTTGGTTGGCGAGCAGTACTTC. This sequence encodes CADRGSLVGEQYF.

The V gene is TRBV5-6, the J gene TRBJ2-1; 7 nucleotides agree with TRBD2. The CDR3 is 12 amino acids. Trimming took 5 bases from V and 7 from J; bases not matched to a gene: 3. Per the germline V gene, CDR1 is SGHDT and CDR2 is YYEEEE. The CDR3: CASSSLANEQFF. The CDR3 DNA reads as TGTGCCAGCAGTTCACTAGCGAATGAGCAGTTCTTC.

V gene TRBV9 combines with J gene TRBJ2-5; the D gene is possibly TRBD1 (5 bases). The CDR3 has 13 amino acids. V was cut by 3 bases and J by 5 bases, with 11 bases left in between. CDR1 is SGDLS and CDR2 is YYNGEE in the germline V gene. The CDR3 reads CASSGTNMETQYF. As DNA, the CDR3 is TGTGCCAGCAGCGGGACAAATATGGAGACCCAGTACTTC.

The J gene is TRBJ1-3, the V gene TRBV14; D is unclear. The CDR3 has 16 residues. The V end was cut by 4 bases, the J end by 0 bases, with 13 bases between. Per germline, CDR1 SGHDN and CDR2 FVKESK. This chain's CDR3 is CASSPLQTSSGNTIYF. The CDR3, as DNA: TGTGCCAGCAGCCCTCTACAGACCTCCTCTGGAAACACCATATATTTT.

The chain uses TRBV7-9 and TRBJ2-2, with 10 nucleotides matching TRBD1. CDR3 size: 16 residues. Germline V gives CDR1 SEHNR, CDR2 FQNEAQ (reference sequence). J lost 4 bases, V lost 5 bases, and 7 bases had no gene match. The CDR3 sequence: CASSPTGGRGTGELFF. CDR3 bases: TGTGCCAGCAGCCCGACAGGGGGCCGTGGCACCGGGGAGCTGTTTTTT.

The V and J genes are TRBV19 and TRBJ1-1, with 9 bases lining up with TRBD1. From germline, CDR1 is LNHDA and CDR2 SQIVND (reference sequence). V lost 5 bases, J lost 5 bases, and 6 bases stayed unmatched. CDR3 length equals 14 residues. In nucleotides, the CDR3 is TGTGCCAGTAGTCTGGGACAGGGTCTGACTGAAGCTTTCTTT. This codes for CASSLGQGLTEAFF.

Turning to this clone: The same CDR3 also results from other DNA sequences found in this sample. This chain uses TRBV29-1 with TRBJ2-1, with TRBD2 identical over 10 bases. V shed 6 bases and J 3 bases; nucleotides not matched to a gene: 2. The germline V gene has CDR1 SQVTM and CDR2 ANQGSEA. This CDR3 comprises 13 residues. CDR3 bases: TGCAGCGTGAGGACTAGCGGCTACAATGAGCAGTTCTTC. This codes for CSVRTSGYNEQFF.

The sample holds one count of this clone. The V and J genes are TRBV27 and TRBJ2-7; D remains ambiguous. V was trimmed by 2 bases and J by 4 bases, leaving 12 bases between them. Looked up from germline, CDR1 is MNHEY and CDR2 is SMNVEV (reference sequence). The CDR3 extends over 14 amino acids. CDR3 residues: CASSLGVMGYEQYF. CDR3 nucleotides: TGTGCCAGCAGTTTAGGCGTTATGGGGTACGAGCAGTACTTC.

The rearrangement uses TRBV7-9 and TRBJ1-1; a weak D match, TRBD1 (5 bases). Trimming shortened V by 5 bases and J by 5 bases, and 15 bases separated the two germline ends. Germline V gives CDR1 SEHNR, CDR2 FQNEAQ (reference sequence). There are 14 residues in the CDR3. The CDR3 nucleotides are TGTGCCAGCAGCCCACTAGGGGTAGGGACTGAAGCTTTCTTT. As protein: CASSPLGVGTEAFF.

The chain uses TRBV13 and TRBJ1-5; 7 bases line up with TRBD1. This CDR3 spans 14 amino acids. Germline V gene sequence: CDR1 PRHDT, CDR2 FYEKMQ (reference sequence). V lost 4 bases, J lost 2 bases, and 2 bases stayed unmatched. This CDR3 reads CASSSRGGNQPQHF. CDR3 bases: TGTGCCAGCAGCTCCAGGGGGGGCAATCAGCCCCAGCATTTT.

This clone was picked up one time. The same CDR3 also results from other DNA sequences found in this sample. The gene calls are TRBV29-1 and TRBJ2-7, with a possible D match to TRBD1 (5 bases). V lost 3 bases and J lost 1, with 10 bases in between. The CDR3 runs 13 residues. CDR1 and CDR2 from the germline V gene are SQVTM and ANQGSEA. CDR3 in DNA: TGCAGCGTTGACGTTACAGGATCCTACGAGCAGTACTTC. It specifies CSVDVTGSYEQYF.

V gene TRBV5-6 combines with J gene TRBJ2-5; 8 bases are a match to TRBD2. J lost 5 bases, V lost 3 bases, and 6 bases had no gene match. This CDR3 region has 14 residues. Germline V gene lookup returns CDR1 SGHDT and CDR2 YYEEEE. DNA of the CDR3: TGTGCCAGCAGCTACGGGACTAGTCATGAGACCCAGTACTTC. Amino acid sequence: CASSYGTSHETQYF.

In the case of this clone: Additional DNA sequences in this sample encode the identical CDR3. This chain joins TRBV6-1 and TRBJ2-7; D is ambiguous. V shed 6 bases and J shed 4 bases, with 4 bases lying between them. Germline V CDR1 and CDR2: MNHNS, SASEGT. The CDR3 spans 10 residues. The CDR3 DNA reads as TGTGCCAGCAGAGGTTACGAGCAGTACTTC. Translated: CASRGYEQYF.